A selection of T cell receptor beta chains follows, all from one sample in a study of cytomegalovirus exposure and HLA in healthy donors. Measured with immunoSEQ multiplex PCR; TCRdb has only the in-frame clones, and not every one. The sample carries approximately 110,000 clones, roughly 74% recorded once. Sample: PBMCs. These TCRs come from a woman aged 50 to 60 in good health and CMV-seropositive. The CDR3 runs from the conserved cysteine through the conserved F or W. Each record gives: V gene, clone size, D gene, J gene, CDR3 protein, CDR3 DNA. D genes are given only for firm matches. Expanded clones get a size class; other rows say once, few or many, or leave the size out.

v_gene: TRBV7-9
abundance: once
d_gene: -
j_gene: TRBJ2-1
CDR3aa: CASSPLQQKLSYNEQFF
CDR3nt: TGTGCCAGCAGCCCGCTCCAACAGAAGCTCTCCTACAATGAGCAGTTCTTC

v_gene: TRBV10-2
abundance: -
d_gene: TRBD2
j_gene: TRBJ2-3
CDR3aa: CASSVAGGVTDTQYF
CDR3nt: TGCGCCAGCAGTGTAGCGGGGGGCGTCACAGATACGCAGTATTTT

v_gene: TRBV5-4
abundance: -
d_gene: TRBD2
j_gene: TRBJ2-5
CDR3aa: CASSLFVAGSQETQYF
CDR3nt: TGTGCCAGCAGCTTGTTTGTAGCGGGGAGCCAAGAGACCCAGTACTTC

v_gene: TRBV30
abundance: -
d_gene: -
j_gene: TRBJ1-3
CDR3aa: CAWSSGSGNTIYF
CDR3nt: TGTGCCTGGAGTTCCGGCTCTGGAAACACCATATATTTT

v_gene: TRBV29-1
abundance: few
d_gene: TRBD2
j_gene: TRBJ2-5
CDR3aa: CSVVAGGETQYF
CDR3nt: TGCAGCGTTGTGGCGGGGGGGGAGACCCAGTACTTC

v_gene: TRBV6-5
abundance: few
d_gene: -
j_gene: TRBJ2-7
CDR3aa: CASSPFGGAYEQYF
CDR3nt: TGTGCCAGCAGTCCCTTCGGAGGGGCGTACGAGCAGTACTTC

v_gene: TRBV27
abundance: -
d_gene: TRBD2
j_gene: TRBJ2-1
CDR3aa: CASSLTPPSGGPLEQFF
CDR3nt: TGTGCCAGCAGTTTAACGCCCCCCAGCGGGGGCCCCCTGGAGCAGTTCTTC

v_gene: TRBV5-4
abundance: -
d_gene: -
j_gene: TRBJ1-4
CDR3aa: CASSSRGKLFF
CDR3nt: TGTGCCAGCAGCTCCAGGGGAAAACTGTTTTTT

v_gene: TRBV6-6
abundance: few
d_gene: TRBD2
j_gene: TRBJ2-7
CDR3aa: CASSYPQSGGSYEQYF
CDR3nt: TGTGCCAGCAGTTACCCGCAGAGCGGGGGTTCCTACGAGCAGTACTTC

v_gene: TRBV5-1
abundance: -
d_gene: TRBD1
j_gene: TRBJ2-5
CDR3aa: CASSPRDRGRETQYF
CDR3nt: TGCGCCAGCAGCCCCCGGGACAGGGGGCGAGAGACCCAGTACTTC

v_gene: TRBV11-2
abundance: -
d_gene: -
j_gene: TRBJ1-3
CDR3aa: CASSRMSYSGNTIYF
CDR3nt: TGTGCCAGCAGCCGAATGTCCTACTCTGGAAACACCATATATTTT

v_gene: TRBV20-1
abundance: few
d_gene: -
j_gene: TRBJ1-2
CDR3aa: CSATGDYGYTF
CDR3nt: TGCAGTGCTACAGGGGACTATGGCTACACCTTC

v_gene: TRBV6-5
abundance: once
d_gene: -
j_gene: TRBJ2-5
CDR3aa: CASSYGRTSYQETQYF
CDR3nt: TGTGCCAGCAGTTACGGGAGGACAAGCTACCAAGAGACCCAGTACTTC

v_gene: TRBV9
abundance: -
d_gene: TRBD1
j_gene: TRBJ2-5
CDR3aa: CASSVRGQETQYF
CDR3nt: TGTGCCAGCAGTGTCAGGGGGCAAGAGACCCAGTACTTC

v_gene: TRBV2
abundance: -
d_gene: -
j_gene: TRBJ2-7
CDR3aa: CASLLGTHLYEQYF
CDR3nt: TGTGCCAGTTTATTAGGGACTCACCTCTACGAGCAGTACTTC

v_gene: TRBV7-6
abundance: -
d_gene: -
j_gene: TRBJ2-2
CDR3aa: CASSLAPGVVGGASMAGELFF
CDR3nt: TGTGCCAGCAGCTTAGCCCCCGGGGTGGTTGGAGGGGCCTCGATGGCCGGGGAGCTGTTTTTT

v_gene: TRBV9
abundance: -
d_gene: -
j_gene: TRBJ2-2
CDR3aa: CASSVHSMGTNTGELFF
CDR3nt: TGTGCCAGCAGCGTTCACAGCATGGGGACAAACACCGGGGAGCTGTTTTTT